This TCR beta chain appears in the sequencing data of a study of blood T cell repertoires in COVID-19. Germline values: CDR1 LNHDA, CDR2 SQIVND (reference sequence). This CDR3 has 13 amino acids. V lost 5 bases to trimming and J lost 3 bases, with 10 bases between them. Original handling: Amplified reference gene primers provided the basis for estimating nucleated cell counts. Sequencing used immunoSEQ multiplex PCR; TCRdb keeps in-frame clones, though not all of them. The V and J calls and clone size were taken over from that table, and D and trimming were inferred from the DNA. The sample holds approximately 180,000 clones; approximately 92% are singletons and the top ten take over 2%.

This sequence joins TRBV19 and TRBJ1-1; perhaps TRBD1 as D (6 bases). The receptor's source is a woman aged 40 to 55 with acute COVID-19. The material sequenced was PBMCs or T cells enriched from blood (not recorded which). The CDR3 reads CASSVQGYTEAFF. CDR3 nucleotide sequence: TGTGCCAGTAGTGTACAGGGCTACACTGAAGCTTTCTTT.